The 27 T cell receptor beta chains reported below all come from one sample, sequenced in a study of spatial heterogeneity in lung cancer. Time point noted: sample taken at primary tumor resection. TCRdb ran MiXCR on the 5' RACE reads and lists one entry per CDR3 protein. The sample holds just under 95,000 distinct CDR3 sequences; around 12% are singletons and the top ten take about two fifths. Here the sequenced sample was PBMCs, taken at surgery. These receptors all stem from a male donor with early-stage non-small cell lung cancer.

The rearrangement links TRBV3-1 to TRBJ1-1; possible D gene TRBD1, 6 bases. V was shortened by 1 base and J by 4 bases, with 13 bases between the two germline ends. The germline V gene has CDR1 LGHDT and CDR2 YNNKEL (reference sequence). The CDR3 is made up of 15 amino acids. The DNA of the CDR3 is TGTGCCAGCAGCCAAGGAACAGGGTTTACCACTGAAGCTTTCTTT. It yields the protein CASSQGTGFTTEAFF.

This clonotype occurred a few times. The chain links TRBV7-2 to TRBJ2-3, with TRBD2 matching 13 bases. The ends lost 5 bases at V and 2 bases at J; junction bases unmatched: 1. This CDR3 comprises 15 residues. Germline CDR1 and CDR2: SGHTA and FQGNSA. This CDR3 reads CASSGTSGNTDTQYF. CDR3 in DNA: TGTGCCAGCAGCGGGACTAGCGGGAACACAGATACGCAGTATTTT.

The table lists this clonotype with a few counts. This chain connects TRBV2 to TRBJ1-1, with 9 bases identical to TRBD1. Germline CDR1 and CDR2: SNHLY and FYNNEI. The CDR3 has 15 amino acids. The ends lost 5 bases at V and 4 bases at J; junction bases unmatched: 8. CDR3 in amino acids: CASSSRDRVGTEAFF. CDR3 nucleotide sequence: TGTGCCAGCAGTAGTAGGGACAGGGTAGGCACTGAAGCTTTCTTT.

This clonotype was seen a handful of times. V usage is TRBV6-5 and J usage is TRBJ1-5; D may be TRBD1 (5 bases). Trimming took off 2 bases at V and 6 bases at J, with 11 bases between the two ends. CDR1 is MNHEY and CDR2 is SVGAGI in the germline V gene. This CDR3 is built from 14 residues. The CDR3 is CASSYGAEAQPQHF. The CDR3 nucleotides read TGTGCCAGCAGTTACGGGGCAGAGGCTCAGCCCCAGCATTTT.

The chain is built from TRBV7-3 and TRBJ1-1; TRBD1 agrees at 7 bases. This CDR3 is 15 amino acids long. Trimming removed 4 bases from V and 1 base from J; junction bases left unmatched: 6. Germline V gives CDR1 SGHTA, CDR2 FQGTGA. Written as DNA, the CDR3 is TGTGCCAGCAGCTCGTCAGGGGGAGAGAACACTGAAGCTTTCTTT. Its translation: CASSSSGGENTEAFF.

This clonotype occurred many times. This chain uses TRBV12-3 or TRBV12-4 with TRBJ2-7; the D is unclear. V gave up 8 bases and J gave up 7 bases, with 15 bases separating them. The CDR3 runs to 12 residues. For the CDR3, the DNA is TGTGCCAGCGGGTTTTTCTCTAGGGAGCAGTACTTC. Translation: CASGFFSREQYF.

This clonotype has a handful of counts. The rearrangement joins TRBV4-1 to TRBJ2-3; 11 bases match TRBD2. Germline V gene sequence: CDR1 MGHRA, CDR2 YSYEKL. The V segment lost 0 bases and the J segment 6 bases; nucleotides outside the gene matches: 11. This CDR3 region has 18 residues. The CDR3 DNA reads TGCGCCAGCAGCCAAGATCGTCGGCTAGCGGGAGGTGGGGATACGCAGTATTTT. As protein: CASSQDRRLAGGGDTQYF.

This clonotype has more than one count but fewer than ten. The chain employs TRBV19 and TRBJ1-5; possibly TRBD1 for D (5 bases). The CDR3 is 12 amino acids. The germline V and J ends were trimmed by 5 bases and 13 bases, with 15 bases remaining between them. The V gene's germline CDR1 is LNHDA and CDR2 SQIVND (reference sequence). The CDR3: CASSLTGTAQHF. In DNA, the CDR3 is TGTGCCAGTAGTTTGACCGGGACGGCTCAGCATTTT.

The chain is built from TRBV4-2 and TRBJ2-5; 13 bases fit TRBD2. The CDR3 spans 16 residues. After removal of 4 bases from V and 4 bases from J, the junction contained 6 bases not matched to a gene. Germline V gives CDR1 LGHNA, CDR2 YNFKEQ. CDR3 coding DNA: TGTGCCAGCAGCCCGCCCGGACTAGCGGGAGCAGAGACCCAGTACTTC. It specifies CASSPPGLAGAETQYF.

This clonotype was picked up many times. The V gene is TRBV7-8, the J gene TRBJ1-2; 10 positions match TRBD1. With 1 base clipped from V and 5 bases from J, the junction kept 7 bases outside the gene matches. The length of the CDR3 is 16 residues. Per the germline V gene, CDR1 is SGHVS and CDR2 is FQNEAQ. The CDR3 spells CASSLEGTGARYGYTF. In DNA form, the CDR3 reads TGTGCCAGCAGCTTAGAGGGGACAGGGGCCCGGTATGGCTACACCTTC.

The chain recombines TRBV30 with TRBJ1-4; TRBD1 agrees at 10 bases. The CDR3 is 15 residues long. Germline V CDR1 and CDR2: GTSNPN, SVGIG (reference sequence). The junction had 10 bases not matched to a gene; V was cut back by 4 bases and J by 8 bases. For the CDR3, the DNA is TGTGCCTGGAACCCAACCGGGACAGGGGTGGAAAAACTGTTTTTT. Amino acids: CAWNPTGTGVEKLFF.

The chain carries TRBV5-4 and TRBJ2-1; D not certain. V lost 6 bases to trimming and J lost 7 bases, with 8 bases between them. The length of the CDR3 is 11 residues. In germline, CDR1 is SGHNT, CDR2 YYREEE (reference sequence). CDR3 region: CASTLVNEQFF. CDR3 sequence (DNA): TGTGCCAGCACCCTCGTAAATGAGCAGTTCTTC.

The V and J genes are TRBV10-3 and TRBJ2-4; 9 bases match TRBD1. CDR3 length: 15 residues. Germline trimming cut 6 bases from V and 3 bases from J; bases unmatched to any gene: 6. Germline CDR1 and CDR2: ENHRY and SYGVKD. CDR3 in amino acids: CAISPTGGDKNIQYF. The CDR3 DNA reads TGTGCCATCAGCCCGACAGGGGGAGACAAAAACATTCAGTACTTC.

This clonotype was observed a handful of times. The V gene is TRBV30, the J gene TRBJ1-2; 9 bases line up with TRBD1. Germline trimming cut 1 base from V and 4 bases from J; bases unmatched to any gene: 4. Per germline, CDR1 GTSNPN and CDR2 SVGIG (reference sequence). The CDR3 length is 14 residues. CDR3 in DNA: TGTGCCTGGAGTGGAGGACAGGGGCCCTATGGCTACACCTTC. Residues: CAWSGGQGPYGYTF. Full variable domain (rest looked up from reference TRBV30 and TRBJ1-2): SQTIHQWPATLVQPVGSPLSLECTVEGTSNPNLYWYRQAAGRGLQLLFYSVGIGQISSEVPQNLSASRPQDRQFILSSKKLLLSDSGFYLCAWSGGQGPYGYTFGSGTRLTVV.

This clonotype was counted at least ten times. The chain is built from TRBV28 and TRBJ1-2; D remains unclear. Trimming removed 3 bases from V and 4 bases from J, with 12 bases in between. The CDR3 is made up of 14 amino acids. Germline V gives CDR1 MDHEN, CDR2 SYDVKM. The CDR3 DNA reads as TGTGCCAGCAGTTTTCTAGGAGGTTCCTATGGCTACACCTTC. Residues: CASSFLGGSYGYTF.

The chain joins TRBV5-1 to TRBJ1-1; D is unclear. V lost 3 bases and J lost 2, with 11 bases in between. Germline CDR1 SGHRS, CDR2 YFSETQ. CDR3 length: 14 residues. CDR3 DNA sequence: TGCGCCAGCAGCTACCACGGGGATAACACTGAAGCTTTCTTT. It yields the protein CASSYHGDNTEAFF.

The chain has TRBV7-9 and TRBJ2-6; D ambiguous. The V end lost 0 bases, the J end lost 4 bases, and 1 base lay between the germline ends. The germline V gene encodes CDR1 SEHNR and CDR2 FQNEAQ (reference sequence). CDR3 size: 13 residues. The CDR3 spells CASSLAGANVLTF. CDR3 bases: TGTGCCAGCAGCTTAGCCGGGGCCAACGTCCTGACTTTC.

As concerns this clonotype: Given the absence of the conserved phenylalanine or tryptophan at the CDR3 end, a read error is likely. The chain joins TRBV23-1 to TRBJ2-1, with TRBD2 identical over 8 bases. TRBV23-1 is treated as an ORF (open reading frame) with a function not yet certain. The V and J ends lost 6 bases and 3 bases, in that order; junction bases with no gene match: 1. This CDR3 is 13 amino acids long. The CDR3: CASRGLDYNEQFS. The CDR3 DNA sequence: TGCGCCAGCAGGGGACTAGACTACAATGAGCAGTTCTCC.

This clonotype has only a few counts. CDR3 coding DNA: TGTGCCTGGAGGGTCGGGAATGAAGTTGGCTACACCTTC. Translating gives CAWRVGNEVGYTF. The J gene is TRBJ1-2, the V gene TRBV30; unclear D gene. V lost 3 bases, J lost 7 bases, and 15 bases lay in between. CDR3 length equals 13 residues. Germline V gene data show CDR1 as GTSNPN and CDR2 as SVGIG (reference sequence).

This clonotype was seen a handful of times. The chain uses TRBV7-2 and TRBJ1-3; TRBD1 is a possible D gene (5 bases). V was clipped by 10 bases and J by 0 bases, with 28 bases between them. Germline CDR1 reads SGHTA; CDR2 reads FQGNSA. The CDR3 contains 19 residues. CDR3 nucleotides: TGTGCCACGTCCTTAAGTCCCCTCAGGGCAGGATACTCTGGAAACACCATATATTTT. Its protein is CATSLSPLRAGYSGNTIYF.

This chain joins TRBV6-2 or TRBV6-3 and TRBJ2-3; D possibly corresponds to TRBD2 (7 bases). V dropped 4 bases and J dropped 5 bases, with 28 bases sitting between them. The germline CDR1 and CDR2 sequences are MNHEY and SVGEGT. The CDR3 loop spans 19 amino acids. CDR3 sequence: CASSSPEEESGGHVDTQYF. CDR3 sequence (DNA): TGTGCCAGCAGTTCCCCTGAGGAAGAATCGGGGGGCCATGTAGATACGCAGTATTTT.

In this sample, this clonotype turned up many times. The chain couples TRBV29-1 to TRBJ1-1; 7 bases are a match to TRBD1. The CDR3 covers 14 residues. CDR1 and CDR2 (germline): SQVTM, ANQGSEA. The V segment lost 7 bases and the J segment 2 bases; nucleotides outside the gene matches: 10. The CDR3 is CSAPGTAGNTEAFF. The CDR3 nucleotides are TGCAGCGCGCCGGGGACAGCCGGTAACACTGAAGCTTTCTTT.

In its sample, this clonotype was seen many times. This chain connects TRBV24-1 to TRBJ2-3, with D possibly TRBD2 on 6 matching bases. Germline V lookup: CDR1 KGHDR, CDR2 SFDVKD. This CDR3 contains 16 residues. Trimming removed 2 bases at V and 2 bases at J, with 13 bases between. CDR3 bases: TGTGCCACCAGTGATTCCTCGGGACTCCACACAGATACGCAGTATTTT. It codes for CATSDSSGLHTDTQYF.

The chain uses TRBV6-2 or TRBV6-3 and TRBJ2-1, with D perhaps matching TRBD2 (5 bases). V was trimmed by 4 bases and J by 7 bases, leaving 11 bases between them. Germline CDR1 reads MNHEY; CDR2 reads SVGEGT. The CDR3 length is 13 residues. CDR3 region: CASSSALANEQFF. As DNA, the CDR3 is TGTGCCAGCAGTTCCGCTTTAGCGAATGAGCAGTTCTTC.

V gene TRBV7-9 combines with J gene TRBJ1-1; TRBD1 aligns across 7 bases. The CDR3 contains 14 residues. V lost 2 bases and J lost 2; bases outside the gene matches: 2. Germline V CDR1 and CDR2: SEHNR, FQNEAQ (reference sequence). For the CDR3, the DNA is TGTGCCAGCAGCTTACACAGGGGAAACACTGAAGCTTTCTTT. Its translation is CASSLHRGNTEAFF.

In this sample, this clonotype turned up a few times. This sequence joins TRBV7-2 and TRBJ2-3; TRBD1 is a possible D gene (5 bases). Germline V lookup: CDR1 SGHTA, CDR2 FQGNSA. V was cut by 1 base and J by 4 bases, with 12 bases left in between. The CDR3 consists of 15 residues. CDR3 in DNA: TGTGCCAGCAGCTTAGAGGCTAGGGGCTCAGATACGCAGTATTTT. Its translation is CASSLEARGSDTQYF.

This chain connects TRBV20-1 to TRBJ1-5; D not certain. CDR1 DFQATT and CDR2 SNEGSKA come from the germline V gene (reference sequence). The CDR3 length is 16 residues. V was shortened by 2 bases and J by 0 bases, with 14 bases between the two germline ends. CDR3 DNA: TGCAGTGCTAGATTAGGAGGTCAGAGTAGCAATCAGCCCCAGCATTTT. Protein: CSARLGGQSSNQPQHF.